This record looks at one T cell receptor beta chain sequence and its context. Its antigen is undetermined. Deletions cut 2 bases from V and 3 bases from J, with 16 bases between. The CDR3 spans 16 residues. This specimen belongs to a study of human T cells and chemical hapten exposure. Across the whole study: Upper-back patches of 0.01% DPC were read at 6 days. Minor pooled library volume differences mainly drove per-sample TCR yield variation.

Via MiXCR, TCRdb re-called the RACE reads, giving one row per CDR3 protein. Among hundreds of thousands of distinct CDR3 sequences listed, about 6% were seen once. Study-wide findings and caveats: Significantly greater numbers of large CDR3 similarity clusters came from expanded TCRs than from controls.

As to time point: patch test 2, 6 weeks after DPC sensitization. Indicated treatment: therapeutic diphenylcyclopropenone sensitization with weekly scalp DPC. Drawing of blood took place ahead of applying each patch test. The TCR originated in a woman aged 18-30 years with alopecia areata. Some clones in this sample may be carry-over from other donors' samples. The V and J genes are TRBV12-3 or TRBV12-4 and TRBJ1-2; D is undetermined. The sequenced sample was whole blood, obtained in connection with sensitization to the hapten diphenylcyclopropenone (DPC). The CDR3 reads CASSLSLVVGDYGYTF. The CDR3 nucleotides are TGTGCCAGCAGTTTATCGCTTGTCGTGGGCGACTATGGCTACACCTTC.